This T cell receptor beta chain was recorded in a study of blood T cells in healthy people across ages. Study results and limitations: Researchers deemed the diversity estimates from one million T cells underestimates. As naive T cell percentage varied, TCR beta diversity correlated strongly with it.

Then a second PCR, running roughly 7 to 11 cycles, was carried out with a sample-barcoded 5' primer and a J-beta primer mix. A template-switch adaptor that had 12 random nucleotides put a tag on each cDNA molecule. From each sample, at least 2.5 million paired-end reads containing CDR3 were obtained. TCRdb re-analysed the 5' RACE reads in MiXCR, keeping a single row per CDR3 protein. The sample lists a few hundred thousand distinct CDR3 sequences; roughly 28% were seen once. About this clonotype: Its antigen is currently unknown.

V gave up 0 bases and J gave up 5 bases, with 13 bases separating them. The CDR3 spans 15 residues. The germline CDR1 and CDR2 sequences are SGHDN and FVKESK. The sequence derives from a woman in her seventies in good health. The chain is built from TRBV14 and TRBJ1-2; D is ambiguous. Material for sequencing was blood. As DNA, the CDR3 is TGTGCCAGCAGCCAAGACGACCGCGGCTCTTATGGCTACACCTTC. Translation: CASSQDDRGSYGYTF.